This T cell receptor (beta chain) was found in a study of cytomegalovirus exposure and HLA in healthy donors. Broader study findings: As confirmed in vitro, three CMV-associated chains were specific for CMV antigens. When presence/absence was analysed, sequencing depth was taken to be roughly uniform across donors.

In the PCR, 60 Vbeta and 13 Jbeta primers were used. Generated by immunoSEQ multiplex PCR, the TCRdb table keeps only in-frame clones and is missing some. The table shows a few hundred thousand clones, with more than 60% occurring only once. The study sampled nominally healthy donors, though unrecorded immune exposures were likely. The CDR3 totals 15 residues. V was clipped by 0 bases and J by 12 bases; unmatched bases: 7. In germline, CDR1 is SGHAT, CDR2 FQNNGV. To note about this clone: The antigen remains undetermined.

This receptor was taken from a man between 40 and 49 years old in good health and CMV-seronegative. Sample: PBMCs. The chain carries TRBV11-2 and TRBJ2-1, with 11 positions matching TRBD2. DNA for the CDR3: TGTGCCAGCAGCTTAGATGGGCTAGCGGGAGGTATGCAGTTCTTC. Translation gives CASSLDGLAGGMQFF.